What follows are 5 T cell receptor beta chains derived from one specimen sequenced in a study of T cell repertoires in cytomegalovirus infection. TCRdb redid the calling of the reads with MiXCR, one entry per CDR3 protein. The data contain 800,000 to 950,000 distinct CDR3 sequences, about 33% of them singletons. Antigens for these TCRs are unknown. The sample here was cultured CD8+ T cells from PBMCs, taken from culture after CMV antigen stimulation. The receptor set was obtained from a human donor in good health (CMV status not recorded). Some clones in this sample may be carry-over from other donors' samples.

The V gene is TRBV19, the J gene TRBJ1-6, with 8 bases fitting TRBD1. Germline-derived CDR1 and CDR2 are LNHDA and SQIVND (reference sequence). Unmatched junction bases numbered 9, after V lost 3 bases and J lost 8 bases. There are 16 residues in the CDR3. The DNA for the CDR3 is TGTGCCAGTAGTATTGGGCAGGGGGCGGAAGATTCACCCCTCCACTTT. Residues: CASSIGQGAEDSPLHF.

The V gene is TRBV6-5, the J gene TRBJ2-2; D possibly corresponds to TRBD2 (7 bases). CDR1 is MNHEY, CDR2 SVGAGI, per germline. This CDR3 has 17 amino acids. Trimming pared 0 bases from V and 3 bases from J, leaving 14 bases between. The CDR3 DNA reads as TGTGCCAGCAGTTACTCGGGGGGGCCCTGGTACACCGGGGAGCTGTTTTTT. Translated: CASSYSGGPWYTGELFF.

The chain is built from TRBV6-6 and TRBJ1-6; 8 nucleotides match TRBD1. V shed 6 bases and J 7 bases; nucleotides not matched to a gene: 11. This CDR3 has 16 amino acids. CDR1 and CDR2 (germline): MNHNY, SVGAGI (reference sequence). The CDR3 DNA reads as TGTGCCAGCAGCTATACCACGCAGGGGGCGAATTCACCCCTCCACTTT. It specifies CASSYTTQGANSPLHF.

This chain connects TRBV6-1 to TRBJ2-7, with D possibly being TRBD1 (5 bases). Deletions cut 3 bases from V and 0 bases from J, with 39 bases between. The CDR3 runs to 24 residues. Per germline, CDR1 MNHNS and CDR2 SASEGT. CDR3 coding DNA: TGTGCCAGCAGTGACAAGGACCTCCGTATTTTGGGGCAAACCTTGAGATGGGGCTCCTACGAGCAGTACTTC. Translating gives CASSDKDLRILGQTLRWGSYEQYF.

This clonotype has ten or more counts. The genes are TRBV7-6 and TRBJ1-5, with D uncertain. V was shortened by 0 bases and J by 3 bases, with 12 bases between the two germline ends. This CDR3 is 16 amino acids long. CDR1 and CDR2 from the germline V gene are SGHVS and FNYEAQ. The CDR3, as DNA: TGTGCCAGCAGCTTAGCCGCGCCACCGATCAATCAGCCCCAGCATTTT. Residues: CASSLAAPPINQPQHF. The variable domain in full, with the rest retrieved from reference TRBV7-6 and TRBJ1-5, is GAGVSQSPRYKVTKRGQDVALRCDPISGHVSLYWYRQALGQGPEFLTYFNYEAQQDKSGLPNDRFSAERPEGSISTLTIQRTEQRDSAMYRCASSLAAPPINQPQHFGDGTRLSIL.